These 7 T cell receptor beta chains originate from one sample sequenced in a study of blood T cell repertoires in COVID-19. TCRdb keeps only in-frame clones here, not all; method: immunoSEQ multiplex PCR. The repertoire holds around 260,000 clones, with about nine tenths as singletons. The sequenced sample was peripheral blood. The receptor source for this set is a woman in her thirties or forties who had recovered from COVID-19.

The count of this clone is one. The chain recombines TRBV11-2 with TRBJ2-3; 10 nucleotides line up with TRBD2. The germline V gene encodes CDR1 SGHAT and CDR2 FQNNGV. The CDR3 sequence is 18 residues long. V was pared by 2 bases and J by 0 bases, with 8 bases of the junction left unmatched. The CDR3 reads CASSLIWIAGGSTDTQYF. The CDR3 DNA reads TGTGCCAGCAGCTTAATATGGATAGCGGGGGGTAGCACAGATACGCAGTATTTT.

The gene calls are TRBV29-1 and TRBJ1-2, with D perhaps matching TRBD1 (6 bases). This CDR3 has 13 amino acids. Germline values: CDR1 SQVTM, CDR2 ANQGSEA. The V end lost 7 bases, the J end lost 5 bases, and 17 bases lay between the germline ends. CDR3 loop: CSGTVEVGYGYTF. The CDR3 DNA reads TGCAGCGGGACAGTCGAGGTTGGGTATGGCTACACCTTC.

This clone has just a few counts. This chain connects TRBV30 to TRBJ1-6; weak D call: TRBD1 (6 bases). This CDR3 has 14 amino acids. Germline loops: CDR1 GTSNPN, CDR2 SVGIG (reference sequence). The V and J ends lost 0 bases and 8 bases respectively, with 11 bases between them. The CDR3 nucleotides read TGTGCCTGGAGTGTCGTGACAGGAGATTCACCCCTCCACTTT. The encoded protein is CAWSVVTGDSPLHF.

The chain recombines TRBV27 with TRBJ2-3, with a possible D match to TRBD2 (5 bases). CDR1 MNHEY and CDR2 SMNVEV come from the germline V gene (reference sequence). V was clipped by 8 bases and J by 1 base, with 10 bases between them. The CDR3 extends over 13 amino acids. DNA for the CDR3: TGTGCCAGCGGCCTAGCCGGCACAGATACGCAGTATTTT. Protein sequence: CASGLAGTDTQYF.

The CDR3 region has the DNA TGTGCCAGCAGCCAAGTACTACACACTGAAGCTTTCTTT. Protein product: CASSQVLHTEAFF. The chain is built from TRBV14 and TRBJ1-1; D not certain. With 1 base removed from V and 3 bases from J, the gap between germline ends came to 6 bases. The CDR3 length is 13 residues. Germline values: CDR1 SGHDN, CDR2 FVKESK.

This clone was detected once. The chain links TRBV5-1 to TRBJ1-3; 9 bases are a match to TRBD1. In germline, CDR1 is SGHRS, CDR2 YFSETQ. The ends lost 2 bases at V and 0 bases at J; junction bases unmatched: 6. This CDR3 is 17 amino acids long. The CDR3 nucleotides are TGCGCCAGCAGCTTAACGCCGACAGGGGGCTCTGGAAACACCATATATTTT. It encodes CASSLTPTGGSGNTIYF.

The chain couples TRBV20-1 to TRBJ1-1; no definite D call. CDR3 length: 13 amino acids. Trimming took 3 bases from V and 4 from J, leaving 12 bases between them. Germline V CDR1 and CDR2: DFQATT, SNEGSKA (reference sequence). CDR3 in DNA: TGCAGTGCTAGTGTTCCGGGATTCACTGAAGCTTTCTTT. Protein sequence: CSASVPGFTEAFF.